The rows below give T cell receptor beta chains drawn from one sample of a study of cytomegalovirus exposure and HLA in healthy donors. Sequenced by immunoSEQ multiplex PCR; TCRdb stores in-frame clones only, minus some. The sample contains about 280,000 clones, 80% to 90% of which appear only once. Sequencing was performed on PBMCs. The source is a woman aged 18-29 years in good health and CMV-seronegative. The conserved cysteine and the conserved F or W are not part of the CDR3 here. Each record gives: J gene, V gene, D gene, CDR3 protein. D genes are given only for firm matches.

J gene: TRBJ2-3
V gene: TRBV2
D gene: TRBD1
CDR3 protein: ASSAWTGITDTQY

J gene: TRBJ1-1
V gene: TRBV4-3
D gene: -
CDR3 protein: ASSQEMGQSQAF

J gene: TRBJ2-7
V gene: TRBV5-1
D gene: -
CDR3 protein: ASSSGVRYEQY

J gene: TRBJ1-1
V gene: TRBV28
D gene: -
CDR3 protein: ASSFVTASGNTEAF

J gene: TRBJ2-7
V gene: TRBV6-1
D gene: -
CDR3 protein: ASRGSFLLGEQY

J gene: TRBJ1-1
V gene: TRBV7-2
D gene: -
CDR3 protein: ASSLFTRWGTEAF

J gene: TRBJ1-2
V gene: TRBV6-5
D gene: TRBD1
CDR3 protein: ASRETGGHYGYT

J gene: TRBJ2-3
V gene: TRBV11-2
D gene: -
CDR3 protein: ASSGGGNTQY

J gene: TRBJ1-2
V gene: TRBV14
D gene: TRBD1
CDR3 protein: ASSQWGQGALAGYT

J gene: TRBJ2-7
V gene: TRBV7-3
D gene: TRBD1
CDR3 protein: ASSLDRGGEQY

J gene: TRBJ2-1
V gene: TRBV7-9
D gene: TRBD2
CDR3 protein: ASSLLAGYNEQF

J gene: TRBJ1-2
V gene: TRBV5-4
D gene: -
CDR3 protein: ASSLGQGINYGYT

J gene: TRBJ2-1
V gene: TRBV9
D gene: TRBD2
CDR3 protein: ASSVATGVAGVPLSSYNEQF

J gene: TRBJ1-2
V gene: TRBV27
D gene: -
CDR3 protein: ASSPTLPAGVIDYT

J gene: TRBJ2-7
V gene: TRBV4-2
D gene: TRBD1
CDR3 protein: ASSQDGDRVLAEQY

J gene: TRBJ1-1
V gene: TRBV30
D gene: -
CDR3 protein: AWSVSRVTEAF

J gene: TRBJ2-2
V gene: TRBV5-4
D gene: -
CDR3 protein: ASSHVGQGGTGELF

J gene: TRBJ2-3
V gene: TRBV5-6
D gene: -
CDR3 protein: ASSLGLTDTQY

J gene: TRBJ1-1
V gene: TRBV29-1
D gene: -
CDR3 protein: SVAAGTWDTEAF

J gene: TRBJ1-1
V gene: TRBV29-1
D gene: -
CDR3 protein: SAIWGVGTEAF

J gene: TRBJ2-2
V gene: TRBV19
D gene: -
CDR3 protein: ASRLGGTGELF

J gene: TRBJ2-3
V gene: TRBV30
D gene: TRBD2
CDR3 protein: AWSAGTSGGTDTQY

J gene: TRBJ2-7
V gene: TRBV6-5
D gene: -
CDR3 protein: ASSYSDGPSEQY

J gene: TRBJ2-7
V gene: TRBV5-6
D gene: -
CDR3 protein: ASSFEQGVYEQY